A single sample gave rise to the 24 T cell receptor beta chains below, sequenced in a study of naive and memory T cell subsets. General study points: Especially in CD8 cells, naive repertoires contained a few larger clonotypes, possibly CD45RA-re-expressing memory cells.

Two oligonucleotides, mixed equimolar, formed the beta constant-region primer covering TRBC1 and TRBC2. The ligated cDNA underwent four PCR rounds using SP2 and nested alpha and beta constant-region primers. In TCRdb, the UMI-ligation and nested PCR reads were re-called with MiXCR into one record per CDR3 protein. The table includes 85,000 to 130,000 distinct CDR3 sequences, roughly 15% detected once. These receptors' targets are unknown. The sequenced material came from naive CD8+ T cells from blood. Source of these receptors: a human donor in good health.

This clonotype was recorded many times. This sequence joins TRBV7-9 and TRBJ2-7; 8 bases agree with TRBD1. Looked up from germline, CDR1 is SEHNR and CDR2 is FQNEAQ (reference sequence). The CDR3 extends over 14 amino acids. V trimming: 1 base; J trimming: 5 bases; junction bases outside the gene matches: 4. The CDR3 loop reads CASSLGQGADEQYF. CDR3 coding DNA: TGTGCCAGCAGCTTAGGGCAGGGGGCCGACGAGCAGTACTTC.

This clonotype was picked up many times. The rearrangement joins TRBV28 to TRBJ2-7; no clear D. The ends were cut back, 3 bases at V and 5 bases at J, with 8 bases in the middle. The germline V gene encodes CDR1 MDHEN and CDR2 SYDVKM. CDR3 length: 12 amino acids. Written as DNA, the CDR3 is TGTGCCAGCAGTTTTAATCGGGACGAGCAGTACTTC. This codes for CASSFNRDEQYF.

This clonotype has a count of ten or more. CDR3 residues: CASSLGLPNEQFF. The CDR3 DNA is TGTGCCAGCAGCTTAGGACTGCCCAATGAGCAGTTCTTC. The chain couples TRBV7-9 to TRBJ2-1; D ambiguous. The length of the CDR3 is 13 residues. V was pared by 1 base and J by 6 bases, with 7 bases between. Germline CDR1 is SEHNR and CDR2 is FQNEAQ (reference sequence).

This sequence joins TRBV30 and TRBJ1-5; D may be TRBD1 (6 bases). V was trimmed by 0 bases and J by 8 bases, leaving 17 bases between them. The length of the CDR3 is 15 residues. Looked up from germline, CDR1 is GTSNPN and CDR2 is SVGIG (reference sequence). CDR3 sequence: CAWSVSNGGLEPQHF. In DNA form, the CDR3 reads TGTGCCTGGAGTGTTTCTAATGGGGGCCTGGAGCCCCAGCATTTT.

This clonotype occurred many times. The chain employs TRBV7-8 and TRBJ2-1, with a tentative D call TRBD2 (7 bases). Trimming stripped 3 bases from V and 0 bases from J, with 12 bases between. The CDR3 extends over 16 amino acids. Per germline, CDR1 SGHVS and CDR2 FQNEAQ. The CDR3 DNA follows: TGTGCCAGCAGCTTTCCCGGGGGGCTCTCCTACAATGAGCAGTTCTTC. It specifies CASSFPGGLSYNEQFF.

This clonotype turned up a few times. The V call is TRBV4-2, the J call TRBJ2-1; D may correspond to TRBD1 or TRBD2 (5 bases each). The CDR3 spans 16 residues. Per germline, CDR1 LGHNA and CDR2 YNFKEQ. V lost 1 base and J lost 2, with 12 bases in between. DNA for the CDR3: TGTGCCAGCAGCCAAGTTGAGGGGCCTACCTACAATGAGCAGTTCTTC. Protein product: CASSQVEGPTYNEQFF.

This clonotype was found many times. The DNA for the CDR3 is TGTGCCAGCAGTACCTATCAGAGCTCCTACAATGAGCAGTTCTTC. As protein: CASSTYQSSYNEQFF. V gene TRBV6-6 combines with J gene TRBJ2-1; D remains ambiguous. The V gene lost 5 bases and the J gene lost 0 bases, with 11 bases spanning the gap. Germline CDR1 is MNHNY and CDR2 is SVGAGI (reference sequence). This CDR3 is built from 15 residues.

This clonotype was picked up a small number of times. This sequence joins TRBV7-9 and TRBJ2-2, with D possibly being TRBD1 (6 bases). The CDR3 length is 17 residues. Trimming removed 2 bases from V and 4 bases from J, with 17 bases in between. Germline loops: CDR1 SEHNR, CDR2 FQNEAQ (reference sequence). The CDR3 here is CASSLSVPGTTTGELFF. The CDR3 nucleotides read TGTGCCAGCAGCTTATCAGTCCCTGGGACAACCACCGGGGAGCTGTTTTTT.

This clonotype occurred many times. This chain links TRBV29-1 with TRBJ2-7, with a weak D call TRBD1 (5 bases). The CDR3 covers 14 residues. Trimming took off 0 bases at V and 2 bases at J, with 11 bases between the two ends. Germline loops: CDR1 SQVTM, CDR2 ANQGSEA. The chain's CDR3 is CSVEDGAQAYEQYF. Here the CDR3 DNA reads TGCAGCGTTGAAGATGGGGCCCAGGCCTACGAGCAGTACTTC.

The table lists this clonotype with many counts. This chain uses TRBV4-3 with TRBJ1-1; 7 bases match TRBD1. The junction had 11 bases not matched to a gene; V was cut back by 5 bases and J by 5 bases. This CDR3 comprises 15 residues. The germline V gene encodes CDR1 LGHNA and CDR2 YSLEER. CDR3 sequence (DNA): TGCGCCAGCAGCGCGAGTACAGGGGATCCTACTGAAGCTTTCTTT. Translated, it gives CASSASTGDPTEAFF.

This clonotype was observed a handful of times. The chain uses TRBV7-3 and TRBJ2-1, with no clear D. Germline V CDR1 and CDR2: SGHTA, FQGTGA. Trimming removed 5 bases from V and 4 bases from J, with 6 bases in between. The length of the CDR3 is 12 residues. CDR3 in amino acids: CASSNGYNEQFF. In DNA, the CDR3 is TGTGCCAGCAGCAACGGTTACAATGAGCAGTTCTTC.

This chain connects TRBV12-3 or TRBV12-4 to TRBJ2-5; 7 bases are a match to TRBD2. The trim removed 1 base at V and 4 bases at J, leaving 9 bases unmatched. This CDR3 is built from 16 residues. The CDR3 bases are TGTGCCAGCAGTTTAGGCGGCATGGTAGCGGGAGAGACCCAGTACTTC. It translates to CASSLGGMVAGETQYF.

This chain links TRBV20-1 with TRBJ2-1; the D is unclear. The germline CDR1 and CDR2 sequences are DFQATT and SNEGSKA (reference sequence). CDR3 size: 11 residues. V lost 6 bases and J 3 bases, leaving 6 bases between the germline ends. CDR3 DNA: TGCAGTGCCCTTGACTACAATGAGCAGTTCTTC. Protein: CSALDYNEQFF.

This clonotype was seen at least ten times. The V call is TRBV13, the J call TRBJ1-1; D gene unclear. The CDR3 covers 12 residues. Germline V gives CDR1 PRHDT, CDR2 FYEKMQ (reference sequence). V lost 4 bases and J 7 bases, leaving 10 bases between the germline ends. The CDR3 coding sequence is TGTGCCAGCAGCTGGGTCATTAGTGAAGCTTTCTTT. This translates into CASSWVISEAFF.

Remarks on this clonotype: This may be a read error, as it is one base from a much larger clone. The chain carries TRBV24-1 and TRBJ1-2; the D gene is possibly TRBD1 (5 bases). This CDR3 is 15 amino acids long. CDR1 KGHDR and CDR2 SFDVKD come from the germline V gene. CDR3 protein: CAASDGDSYSYGYTF. DNA for the CDR3: TGTGCCGCCAGTGACGGAGACAGCTATTCCTATGGCTACACCTTC.

V is TRBV6-5 and J is TRBJ2-1; D gene unclear. This CDR3 has 12 residues. Trimming shortened V by 6 bases and J by 8 bases, and 11 bases separated the two germline ends. Germline V lookup: CDR1 MNHEY, CDR2 SVGAGI. The CDR3 sequence is CASSGTVHEQFF. CDR3 bases: TGTGCCAGCAGCGGTACCGTCCATGAGCAGTTCTTC.

This sequence joins TRBV6-6 and TRBJ2-3, with 11 bases that match TRBD2. Losses at the gene ends were 5 bases for V and 7 bases for J; bases not matched to a gene: 11. Germline assignment: CDR1 MNHNY and CDR2 SVGAGI (reference sequence). CDR3 length: 16 residues. CDR3 coding DNA: TGTGCCAGCAGTCCCCCGACTAGCGGGGATGGAAATACGCAGTATTTT. Its protein product is CASSPPTSGDGNTQYF.

V is TRBV13 and J is TRBJ2-1; 8 bases are shared with TRBD1. There are 15 residues in the CDR3. Trimming at V came to 5 bases and at J to 6 bases, leaving 9 bases not matched to a gene. CDR1 and CDR2 (germline): PRHDT, FYEKMQ (reference sequence). CDR3 bases: TGTGCCAGCAGCCACCGGGACAGGTCACCCAATGAGCAGTTCTTC. Protein sequence: CASSHRDRSPNEQFF.

This clonotype appeared a few times. The chain combines TRBV28 with TRBJ1-6; 7 nucleotides agree with TRBD1. The J segment lost 6 bases and the V segment lost 6 bases, leaving 8 bases of the junction unmatched. Looked up from germline, CDR1 is MDHEN and CDR2 is SYDVKM. CDR3 length: 15 residues. The CDR3 DNA reads as TGTGCCAGCAGAATTCCGGGACAGACTAATTCACCCCTCCACTTT. This sequence encodes CASRIPGQTNSPLHF.

The V call is TRBV4-2, the J call TRBJ2-3, with D unresolved. This CDR3 comprises 19 residues. CDR1 and CDR2 (germline): LGHNA, YNFKEQ. Trimming took off 3 bases at V and 2 bases at J, with 24 bases between the two ends. The CDR3 here is CASSHPLVWRKQSTDTQYF. The CDR3 DNA sequence: TGTGCCAGCAGCCATCCCCTCGTGTGGAGAAAACAGTCCACAGATACGCAGTATTTT.

Ten or more counts support this clonotype. Its ends do not fully match the called genes, so a read error is possible. The chain combines TRBV4-2 with TRBJ2-3, with TRBD2 matching over 10 bases. This CDR3 is 15 amino acids long. CDR1 and CDR2 from the germline V gene are LGHNA and YNFKEQ. CDR3 protein: CASSQTSGGTDTQYF. The DNA of the CDR3 is TGCGCCAGCAGCCAAACTAGCGGGGGCACAGATACGCAGTATTTT.

The rearrangement joins TRBV5-6 to TRBJ2-5; D remains unclear. The germline V gene encodes CDR1 SGHDT and CDR2 YYEEEE. The CDR3 length is 15 residues. Trimming pared 0 bases from V and 5 bases from J, leaving 14 bases between. This CDR3 reads CASSLGVGNLETQYF. The CDR3 DNA reads as TGTGCCAGCAGCTTGGGGGTAGGGAATTTGGAGACCCAGTACTTC.

The chain employs TRBV19 and TRBJ2-5; 8 nucleotides line up with TRBD2. Trimming at V came to 3 bases and at J to 0 bases, leaving 21 bases not matched to a gene. This CDR3 has 21 residues. CDR1 is LNHDA, CDR2 SQIVND, per germline (reference sequence). As DNA, the CDR3 is TGTGCCAGTAGTATTTCGCTCAGCATAGCGGGATGGCTGGGGAACCAAGAGACCCAGTACTTC. Protein: CASSISLSIAGWLGNQETQYF. Full variable domain (remainder filled in from reference TRBV19 and TRBJ2-5): DGGITQSPKYLFRKEGQNVTLSCEQNLNHDAMYWYRQDPGQGLRLIYYSQIVNDFQKGDIAEGYSVSREKKESFPLTVTSAQKNPTAFYLCASSISLSIAGWLGNQETQYFGPGTRLLVL.

The chain combines TRBV7-9 with TRBJ1-2, with a weak D call TRBD1 (6 bases). The V and J ends lost 2 bases and 6 bases respectively, with 10 bases between them. CDR1 is SEHNR, CDR2 FQNEAQ, per germline (reference sequence). The CDR3 is 13 residues long. The CDR3 spells CASSLPTGNGYTF. The CDR3, as DNA: TGTGCCAGCAGCTTACCGACAGGCAATGGCTACACCTTC.